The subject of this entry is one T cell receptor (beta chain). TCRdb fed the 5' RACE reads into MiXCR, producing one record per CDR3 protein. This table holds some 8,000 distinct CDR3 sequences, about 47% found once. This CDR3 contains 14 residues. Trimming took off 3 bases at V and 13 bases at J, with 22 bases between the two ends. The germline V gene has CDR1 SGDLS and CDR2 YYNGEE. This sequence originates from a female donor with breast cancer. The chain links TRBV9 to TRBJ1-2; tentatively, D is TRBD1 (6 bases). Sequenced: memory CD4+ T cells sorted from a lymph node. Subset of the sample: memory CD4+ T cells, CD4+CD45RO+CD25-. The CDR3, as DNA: TGTGCCAGCAGCGCGGGAACATTGGGGGCCTGGGGCACCTTC. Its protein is CASSAGTLGAWGTF.